This is a list of T cell receptor beta chains from one sample in a study of T cell repertoires in cytomegalovirus infection. TCRdb fed the reads into MiXCR, producing one record per CDR3 protein. Among approximately 300,000 distinct CDR3 sequences, roughly 28% were seen once, and the ten largest hold 20%. The antigens of these receptors remain unknown. Here the sequenced sample was cultured PBMCs, taken from culture after CMV antigen stimulation. These receptors were collected from a human donor in good health (CMV status not recorded). Some clones in this sample may be carry-over from other donors' samples. Both conserved end residues are part of each CDR3. A D gene is named only where the DNA matches it firmly. Expanded clones are given a class, and other clones once, few, many or no size at all.

abundance,j_gene,v_gene,d_gene,CDR3aa,CDR3nt
NA,TRBJ2-3,TRBV7-6,TRBD2,CASSFSGGSGSTDTQYF,TGTGCCAGCAGCTTCTCCGGTGGTAGCGGGAGCACAGATACGCAGTATTTT
NA,TRBJ2-2,TRBV7-3,NA,CASSFSGNTGELFF,TGTGCCAGCAGCTTCTCCGGGAACACCGGGGAGCTGTTTTTT
NA,TRBJ1-2,TRBV5-6,NA,CASSLGWNSGYTF,TGTGCCAGCAGCTTGGGGTGGAATTCCGGCTACACCTTC
NA,TRBJ2-3,TRBV7-2,TRBD2,CASSLGSGRAADTQYF,TGTGCCAGCAGCTTAGGTAGCGGGAGGGCTGCAGATACGCAGTATTTT
few,TRBJ1-2,TRBV12-3/TRBV12-4,NA,CASSIQDSYGYTF,TGTGCCAGCAGTATTCAGGACAGTTACGGCTACACCTTC
NA,TRBJ1-5,TRBV7-2,NA,CASSLQGLKLQPQHF,TGTGCCAGCAGCTTACAGGGGTTGAAGCTTCAGCCCCAGCATTTT
few,TRBJ2-1,TRBV7-9,NA,CASSSAVPDEQFF,TGTGCCAGCAGCTCTGCCGTCCCCGATGAGCAGTTCTTC
few,TRBJ2-4,TRBV6-1,NA,CASSEAGQGARGPLAKNIQYF,TGTGCCAGCAGTGAAGCTGGTCAAGGGGCGCGGGGACCACTAGCCAAAAACATTCAGTACTTC
NA,TRBJ1-4,TRBV6-1,NA,CASSEAEKLFF,TGTGCCAGCAGTGAGGCCGAAAAACTGTTTTTT
few,TRBJ1-4,TRBV12-3/TRBV12-4,TRBD1,CASSLMGQGNEKLFF,TGTGCCAGCAGTTTAATGGGACAGGGTAATGAAAAACTGTTTTTT
NA,TRBJ1-1,TRBV11-2,NA,CASSLDFGTPSNTEAFF,TGTGCCAGCAGCTTAGACTTCGGGACACCCTCGAACACTGAAGCTTTCTTT
few,TRBJ1-1,TRBV7-9,NA,CASRLPQIQGKRNTEAFF,TGTGCCAGCAGGTTACCCCAGATTCAGGGAAAACGGAACACTGAAGCTTTCTTT
few,TRBJ2-6,TRBV7-9,TRBD1,CASSLRRGAMDRTGANVLTF,TGTGCCAGCAGCTTGAGACGTGGGGCCATGGACAGGACTGGGGCCAACGTCCTGACTTTC
many,TRBJ1-5,TRBV27,NA,CASSLRPGNQPQHF,TGTGCCAGCAGTTTACGTCCGGGGAATCAGCCCCAGCATTTT
many,TRBJ1-1,TRBV11-1,TRBD1,CASSRPGTGVATEAFF,TGTGCCAGCAGCCGACCCGGGACAGGGGTCGCCACTGAAGCTTTCTTT
many,TRBJ2-2,TRBV28,NA,CASSLWAGVTGELFF,TGTGCCAGCAGTTTATGGGCAGGGGTAACCGGGGAGCTGTTTTTT
many,TRBJ2-1,TRBV12-3/TRBV12-4,TRBD2,CASSIRLAGGPNEQFF,TGTGCCAGCAGTATCAGACTAGCGGGGGGGCCCAATGAGCAGTTCTTC
many,TRBJ2-5,TRBV7-3,TRBD2,CASSLYAGGEETQYF,TGTGCCAGCAGCCTCTATGCGGGGGGGGAAGAGACCCAGTACTTC
few,TRBJ2-7,TRBV27,TRBD1,CASSPPGGEQYF,TGTGCCAGCAGTCCCCCAGGGGGAGAGCAGTACTTC
NA,TRBJ2-6,TRBV20-1,NA,CSAQPPGQGGSGANVLTF,TGCAGTGCCCAGCCCCCAGGACAGGGAGGGTCTGGGGCCAACGTCCTGACTTTC
NA,TRBJ1-6,TRBV19,NA,CASSTQDRLYNSPLHF,TGTGCCAGTAGTACCCAGGACCGGTTGTATAATTCACCCCTCCACTTT
few,TRBJ1-5,TRBV12-3/TRBV12-4,TRBD1,CASSSGTGVLNQPQHF,TGTGCCAGCAGTTCCGGGACAGGGGTCTTAAATCAGCCCCAGCATTTT
once,TRBJ2-1,TRBV7-3,NA,CASSLFRLGEQFF,TGTGCCAGCAGCTTATTTCGGCTAGGTGAGCAGTTCTTC
NA,TRBJ2-7,TRBV20-1,NA,CSARGTKLGYEQYF,TGCAGTGCTAGAGGGACCAAACTGGGCTACGAGCAGTACTTC
NA,TRBJ1-1,TRBV19,TRBD1,CASREQGTSEAFF,TGTGCCAGTAGAGAACAGGGGACGTCTGAAGCTTTCTTT